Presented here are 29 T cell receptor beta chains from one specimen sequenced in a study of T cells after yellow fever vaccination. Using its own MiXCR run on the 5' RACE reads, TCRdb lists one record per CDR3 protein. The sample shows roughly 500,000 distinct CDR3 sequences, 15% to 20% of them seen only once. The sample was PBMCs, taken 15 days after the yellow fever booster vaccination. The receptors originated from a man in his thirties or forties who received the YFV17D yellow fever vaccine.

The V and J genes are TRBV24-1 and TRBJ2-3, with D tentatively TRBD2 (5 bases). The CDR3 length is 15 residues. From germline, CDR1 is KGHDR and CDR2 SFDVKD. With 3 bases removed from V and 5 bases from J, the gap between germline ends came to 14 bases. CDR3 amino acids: CATSDATYGGDTQYF. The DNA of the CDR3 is TGTGCCACCAGTGATGCCACCTACGGAGGAGATACGCAGTATTTT.

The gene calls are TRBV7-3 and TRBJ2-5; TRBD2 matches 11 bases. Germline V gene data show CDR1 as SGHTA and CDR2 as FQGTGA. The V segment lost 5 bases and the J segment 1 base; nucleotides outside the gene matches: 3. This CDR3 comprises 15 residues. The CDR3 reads CASSKGLAGQETQYF. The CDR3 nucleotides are TGTGCCAGCAGCAAAGGACTAGCGGGCCAAGAGACCCAGTACTTC. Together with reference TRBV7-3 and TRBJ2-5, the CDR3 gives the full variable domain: GAGVSQTPSNKVTEKGKYVELRCDPISGHTALYWYRQSLGQGPEFLIYFQGTGAADDSGLPNDRFFAVRPEGSVSTLKIQRTERGDSAVYLCASSKGLAGQETQYFGPGTRLLVL.

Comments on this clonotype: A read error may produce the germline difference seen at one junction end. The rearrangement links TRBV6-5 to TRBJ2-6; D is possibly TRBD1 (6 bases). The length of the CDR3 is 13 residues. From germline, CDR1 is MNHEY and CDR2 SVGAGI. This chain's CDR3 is CASSYAGASVLTF. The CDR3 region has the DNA TGTGCCAGCAGTTACGCAGGGGCCAGCGTCCTGACTTTC.

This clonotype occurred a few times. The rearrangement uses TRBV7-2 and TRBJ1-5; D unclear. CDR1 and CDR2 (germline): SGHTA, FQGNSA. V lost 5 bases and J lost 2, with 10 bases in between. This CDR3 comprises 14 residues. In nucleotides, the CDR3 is TGTGCCAGCAGCGCACGACACGGCAATCAGCCCCAGCATTTT. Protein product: CASSARHGNQPQHF.

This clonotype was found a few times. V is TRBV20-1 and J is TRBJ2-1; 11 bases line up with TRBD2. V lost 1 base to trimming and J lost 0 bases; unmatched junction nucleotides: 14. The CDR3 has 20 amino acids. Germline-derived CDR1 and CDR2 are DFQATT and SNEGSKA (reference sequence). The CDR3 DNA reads TGCAGTGCTAGAGGGATGGGGACTAGCGGAACAAAAGGCTCCTACAATGAGCAGTTCTTC. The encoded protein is CSARGMGTSGTKGSYNEQFF.

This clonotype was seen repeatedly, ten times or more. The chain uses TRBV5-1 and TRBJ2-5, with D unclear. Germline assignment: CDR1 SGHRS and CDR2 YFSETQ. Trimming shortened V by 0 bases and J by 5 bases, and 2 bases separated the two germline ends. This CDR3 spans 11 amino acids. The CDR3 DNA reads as TGCGCCAGCAGCTTGGATGAGACCCAGTACTTC. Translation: CASSLDETQYF.

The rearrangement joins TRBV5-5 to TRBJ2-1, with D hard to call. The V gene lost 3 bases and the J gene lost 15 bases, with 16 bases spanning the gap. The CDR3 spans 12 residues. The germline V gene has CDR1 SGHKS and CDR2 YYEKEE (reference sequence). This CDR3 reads CASSSLAPRPFF. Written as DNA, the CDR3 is TGTGCCAGCAGCTCTCTGGCCCCGCGCCCGTTCTTC.

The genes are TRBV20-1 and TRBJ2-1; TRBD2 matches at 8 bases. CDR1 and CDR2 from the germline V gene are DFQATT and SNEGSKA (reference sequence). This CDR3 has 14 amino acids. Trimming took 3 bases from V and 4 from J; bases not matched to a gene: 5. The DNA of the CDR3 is TGCAGTGCTAGTCGCGGGAGGAAGTACAATGAGCAGTTCTTC. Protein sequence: CSASRGRKYNEQFF.

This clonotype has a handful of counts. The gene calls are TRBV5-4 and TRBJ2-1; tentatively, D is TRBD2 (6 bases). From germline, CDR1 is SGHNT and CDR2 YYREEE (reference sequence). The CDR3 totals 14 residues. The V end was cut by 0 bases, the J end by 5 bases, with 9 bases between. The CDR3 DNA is TGTGCCAGCAGCTTGGCTAGCGTTCACAATGAGCAGTTCTTC. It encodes CASSLASVHNEQFF.

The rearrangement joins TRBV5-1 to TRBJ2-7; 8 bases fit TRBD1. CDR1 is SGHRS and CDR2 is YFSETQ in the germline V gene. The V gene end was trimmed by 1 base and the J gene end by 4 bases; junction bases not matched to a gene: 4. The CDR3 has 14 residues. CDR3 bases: TGCGCCAGCAGCTTGCAGGGGGCAAAGTACGAGCAGTACTTC. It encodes CASSLQGAKYEQYF. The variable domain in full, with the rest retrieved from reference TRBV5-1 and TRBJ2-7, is KAGVTQTPRYLIKTRGQQVTLSCSPISGHRSVSWYQQTPGQGLQFLFEYFSETQRNKGNFPGRFSGRQFSNSRSEMNVSTLELGDSALYLCASSLQGAKYEQYFGPGTRLTVT.

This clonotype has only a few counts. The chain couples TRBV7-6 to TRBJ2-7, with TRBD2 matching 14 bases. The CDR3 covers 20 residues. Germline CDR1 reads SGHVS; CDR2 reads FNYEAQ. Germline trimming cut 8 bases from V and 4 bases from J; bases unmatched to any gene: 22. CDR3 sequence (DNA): TGTGCCAGCGTTCGGGCCTCAGCTACCGGGACTAGCGGGAGAACATACGAGCAGTACTTC. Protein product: CASVRASATGTSGRTYEQYF. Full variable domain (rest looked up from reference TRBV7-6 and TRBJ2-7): GAGVSQSPRYKVTKRGQDVALRCDPISGHVSLYWYRQALGQGPEFLTYFNYEAQQDKSGLPNDRFSAERPEGSISTLTIQRTEQRDSAMYRCASVRASATGTSGRTYEQYFGPGTRLTVT.

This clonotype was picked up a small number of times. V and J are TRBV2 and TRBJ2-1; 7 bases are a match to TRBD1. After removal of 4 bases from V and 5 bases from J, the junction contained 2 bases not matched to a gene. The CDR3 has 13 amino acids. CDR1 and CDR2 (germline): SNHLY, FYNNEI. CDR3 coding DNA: TGTGCCAGCAGTGTGGACAGGCACAATGAGCAGTTCTTC. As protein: CASSVDRHNEQFF.

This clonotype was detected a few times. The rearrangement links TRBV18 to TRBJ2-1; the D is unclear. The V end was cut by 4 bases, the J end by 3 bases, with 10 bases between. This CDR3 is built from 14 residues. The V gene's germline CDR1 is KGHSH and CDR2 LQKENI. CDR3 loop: CASSLDPFYNEQFF. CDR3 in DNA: TGTGCCAGCTCACTAGATCCCTTCTACAATGAGCAGTTCTTC.

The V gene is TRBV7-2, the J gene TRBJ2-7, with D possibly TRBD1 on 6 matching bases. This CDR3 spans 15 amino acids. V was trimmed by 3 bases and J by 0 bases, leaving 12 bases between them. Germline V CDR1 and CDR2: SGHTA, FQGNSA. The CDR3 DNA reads TGTGCCAGCAGCTTTCTCAGGGGCAGCTCCTACGAGCAGTACTTC. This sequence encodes CASSFLRGSSYEQYF.

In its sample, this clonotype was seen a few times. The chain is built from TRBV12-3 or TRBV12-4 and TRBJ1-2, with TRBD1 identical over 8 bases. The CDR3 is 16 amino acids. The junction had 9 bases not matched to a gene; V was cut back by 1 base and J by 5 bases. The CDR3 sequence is CASSLDRPDRGYGYTF. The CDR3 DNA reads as TGTGCCAGCAGTTTAGATCGACCCGACAGGGGTTATGGCTACACCTTC.

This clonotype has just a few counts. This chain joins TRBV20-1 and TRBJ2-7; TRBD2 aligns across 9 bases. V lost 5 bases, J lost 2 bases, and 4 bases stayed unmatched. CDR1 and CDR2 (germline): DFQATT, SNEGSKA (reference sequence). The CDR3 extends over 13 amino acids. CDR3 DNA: TGCAGTGCTGGGACTAGCAGAACCTACGAGCAGTACTTC. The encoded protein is CSAGTSRTYEQYF.

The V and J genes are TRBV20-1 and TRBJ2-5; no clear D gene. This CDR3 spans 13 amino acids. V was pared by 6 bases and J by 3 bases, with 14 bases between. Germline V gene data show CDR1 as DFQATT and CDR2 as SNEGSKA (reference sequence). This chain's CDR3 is CSATRTRKETQYF. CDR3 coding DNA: TGCAGTGCCACGAGAACCCGAAAAGAGACCCAGTACTTC.

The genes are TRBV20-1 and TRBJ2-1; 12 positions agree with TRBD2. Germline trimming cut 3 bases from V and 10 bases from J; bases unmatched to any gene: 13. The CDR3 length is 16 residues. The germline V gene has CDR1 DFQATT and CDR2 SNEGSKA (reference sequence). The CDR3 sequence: CSASHSLAGGPDEQFF. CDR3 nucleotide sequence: TGCAGTGCTAGTCATAGCCTAGCGGGAGGGCCCGACGAGCAGTTCTTC.

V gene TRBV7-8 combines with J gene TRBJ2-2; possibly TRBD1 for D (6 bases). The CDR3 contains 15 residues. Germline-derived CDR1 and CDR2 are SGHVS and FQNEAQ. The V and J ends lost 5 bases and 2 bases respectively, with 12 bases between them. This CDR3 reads CASSPTDSNTGELFF. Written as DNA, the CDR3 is TGTGCCAGCAGCCCTACGGACAGTAACACCGGGGAGCTGTTTTTT. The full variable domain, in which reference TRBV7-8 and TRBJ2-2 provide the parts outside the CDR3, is GAGVSQSPRYKVAKRGQDVALRCDPISGHVSLFWYQQALGQGPEFLTYFQNEAQLDKSGLPSDRFFAERPEGSVSTLKIQRTQQEDSAVYLCASSPTDSNTGELFFGEGSRLTVL.

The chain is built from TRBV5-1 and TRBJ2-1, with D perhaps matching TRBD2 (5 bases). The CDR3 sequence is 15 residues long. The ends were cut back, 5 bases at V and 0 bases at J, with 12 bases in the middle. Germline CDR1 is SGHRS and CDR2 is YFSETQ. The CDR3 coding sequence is TGCGCCAGCAGAGAGGTCGGGAACTCCTACAATGAGCAGTTCTTC. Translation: CASREVGNSYNEQFF.

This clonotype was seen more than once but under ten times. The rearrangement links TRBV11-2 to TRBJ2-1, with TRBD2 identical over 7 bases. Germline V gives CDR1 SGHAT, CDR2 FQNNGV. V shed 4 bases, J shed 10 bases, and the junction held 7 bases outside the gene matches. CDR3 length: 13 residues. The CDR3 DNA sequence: TGTGCCAGCAGCTGGGACCTGGGAGGGGAGCAGTTCTTC. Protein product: CASSWDLGGEQFF.

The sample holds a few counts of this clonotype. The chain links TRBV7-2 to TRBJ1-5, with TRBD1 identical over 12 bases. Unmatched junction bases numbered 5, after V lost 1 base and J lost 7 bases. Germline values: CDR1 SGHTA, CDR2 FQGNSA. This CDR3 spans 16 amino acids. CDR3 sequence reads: CASSLVGQGAGQPQHF. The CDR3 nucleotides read TGTGCCAGCAGCTTAGTGGGACAGGGGGCCGGGCAGCCCCAGCATTTT.

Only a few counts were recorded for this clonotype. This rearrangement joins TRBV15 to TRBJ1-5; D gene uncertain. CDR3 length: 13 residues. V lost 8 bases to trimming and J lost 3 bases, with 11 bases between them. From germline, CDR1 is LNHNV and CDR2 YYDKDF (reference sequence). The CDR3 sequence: CATARDFNQPQHF. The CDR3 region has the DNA TGTGCCACCGCCCGGGATTTCAATCAGCCCCAGCATTTT.

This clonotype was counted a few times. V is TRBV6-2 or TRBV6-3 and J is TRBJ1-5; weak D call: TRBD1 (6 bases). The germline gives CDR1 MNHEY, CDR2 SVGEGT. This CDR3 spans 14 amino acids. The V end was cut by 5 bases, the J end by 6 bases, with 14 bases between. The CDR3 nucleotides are TGTGCCAGCAGTCACCGGGGGCCAGGTCAGCCCCAGCATTTT. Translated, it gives CASSHRGPGQPQHF.

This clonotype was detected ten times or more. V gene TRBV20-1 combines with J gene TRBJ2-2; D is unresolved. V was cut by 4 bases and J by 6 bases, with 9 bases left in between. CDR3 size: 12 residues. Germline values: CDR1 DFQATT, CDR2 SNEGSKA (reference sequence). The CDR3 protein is CSAKAGPGELFF. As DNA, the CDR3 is TGCAGTGCTAAAGCCGGACCCGGGGAGCTGTTTTTT.

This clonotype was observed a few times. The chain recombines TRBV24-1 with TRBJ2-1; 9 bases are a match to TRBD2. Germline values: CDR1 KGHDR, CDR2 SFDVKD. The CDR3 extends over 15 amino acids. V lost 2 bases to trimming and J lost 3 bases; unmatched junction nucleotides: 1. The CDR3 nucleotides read TGTGCCACCAGTGATTCTAGCGGGAACTACAATGAGCAGTTCTTC. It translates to CATSDSSGNYNEQFF.

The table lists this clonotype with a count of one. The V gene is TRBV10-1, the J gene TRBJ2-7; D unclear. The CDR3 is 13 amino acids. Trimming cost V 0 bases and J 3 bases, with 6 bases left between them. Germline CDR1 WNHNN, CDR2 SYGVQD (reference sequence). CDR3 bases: TGCGCCAGCAGTGAGTCGGACGGCTACGAGCAGTACTTC. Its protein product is CASSESDGYEQYF.

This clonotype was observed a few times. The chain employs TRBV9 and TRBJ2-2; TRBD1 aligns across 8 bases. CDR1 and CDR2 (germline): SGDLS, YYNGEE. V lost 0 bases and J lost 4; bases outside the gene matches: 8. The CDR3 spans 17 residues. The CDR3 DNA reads TGTGCCAGCAGCGTAGAAGTGACAGGGGTGGCCACCGGGGAGCTGTTTTTT. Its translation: CASSVEVTGVATGELFF.

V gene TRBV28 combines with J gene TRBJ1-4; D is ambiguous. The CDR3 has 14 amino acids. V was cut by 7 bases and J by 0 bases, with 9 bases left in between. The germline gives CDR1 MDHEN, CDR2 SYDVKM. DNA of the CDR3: TGTGCCAGCACTCTTGGGTCAACTAATGAAAAACTGTTTTTT. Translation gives CASTLGSTNEKLFF.